This T cell receptor beta chain was recorded in a study of CD8 T cells in Susac syndrome. This clonotype was counted only a few times. Reverse transcription of roughly 0.5 to 1 ug RNA was performed with random hexamers. TCRdb analysed the immunoSEQ multiplex PCR reads with MiXCR anew, one entry per CDR3 protein. The repertoire holds just over 300,000 distinct CDR3 sequences, with just over 90% as singletons. J lost 0 bases, V lost 3 bases, and 4 bases had no gene match. The CDR3 consists of 15 residues. Germline values: CDR1 SGHTA, CDR2 FQGNSA. This TCR derives from a human donor with multiple sclerosis. Sample: CD4+ T cells from PBMCs. The rearrangement joins TRBV7-2 to TRBJ1-1, with TRBD1 matching over 7 bases. As DNA, the CDR3 is TGTGCCAGCAGCTTCCAGACAGGGATGAACACTGAAGCTTTCTTT. This encodes CASSFQTGMNTEAFF.